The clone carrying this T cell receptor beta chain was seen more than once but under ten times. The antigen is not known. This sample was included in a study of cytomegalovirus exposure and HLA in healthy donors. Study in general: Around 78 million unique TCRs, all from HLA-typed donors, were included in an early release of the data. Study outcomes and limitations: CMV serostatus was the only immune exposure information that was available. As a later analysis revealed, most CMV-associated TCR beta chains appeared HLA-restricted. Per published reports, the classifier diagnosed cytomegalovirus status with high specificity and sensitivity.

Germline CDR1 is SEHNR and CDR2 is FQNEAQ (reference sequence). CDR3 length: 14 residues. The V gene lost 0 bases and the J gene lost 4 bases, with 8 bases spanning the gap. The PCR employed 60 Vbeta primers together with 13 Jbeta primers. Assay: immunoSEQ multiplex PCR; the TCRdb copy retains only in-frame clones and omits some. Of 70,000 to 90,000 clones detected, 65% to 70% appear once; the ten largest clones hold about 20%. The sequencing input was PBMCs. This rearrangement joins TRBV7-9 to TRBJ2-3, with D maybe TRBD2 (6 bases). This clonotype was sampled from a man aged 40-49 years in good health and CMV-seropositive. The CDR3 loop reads CASSLALAPDTQYF. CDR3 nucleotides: TGTGCCAGCAGCTTAGCACTAGCCCCAGATACGCAGTATTTT.